The source of this TCR beta chain is a study of blood T cell repertoires in COVID-19 (dated by TCRdb to the early 2020s). With respect to the entire study: Collaborator samples came from the United States, Italy and Spain and covered acute and convalescent phases of COVID-19. The prospective study material was composed of cDNA or gDNA derived from T cells, B-cell-depleted T cells, or PBMCs. Deeply sampled blood TCRbeta repertoires from subjects exposed to, actively infected with, or recovered from COVID-19 were included in the dataset. The repertoires were made available in a free public database intended to serve as a resource for research on the immune response to SARS-CoV-2. Samples were obtained from the ongoing ImmuneRACE study (first 160 participants) and from 1,200 or so subjects provided by 6 global collaborators. A de-identified subject ID, COVID-19 status, age in years and sex were almost always included in the sample metadata. Where HLA class I and class II types were available, the types were taken from metadata supplied by the sample provider, not from assay-based typing.

TCRbeta CDR3 regions were amplified from genomic DNA using the immunoSEQ Assay, a bias-controlled multiplex PCR. The source study handled its data this way. The number of nucleated cells in each sample was estimated from the amplification of reference gene primers within the assay. Sequence reads were collapsed and filtered to measure the absolute abundance of every unique TCRbeta CDR3 rearrangement. For each sample, productive Simpson clonality was calculated as the square root of Simpson's diversity index across productive rearrangements. TCRdb stores this immuneACCESS table with in-frame sequences only. Part of the clones is absent; in the studies checked, under half of the shortfall reflects unresolved V genes, and no reason is known for the rest. V, J and clone size derive from that table, while D and trimming were established from the DNA sequence. The sample yields some 98,000 clones; around 82% were counted once. The leading ten clones occupy approximately 11% of the sample.

Based on the germline V gene, the CDR1 and CDR2 sequences are SNHLY and FYNNEI. The length of the CDR3 is 8 amino acids, counting both ends. Findings and caveats that apply to the study as a whole: The quantity of clinical and demographic metadata differed by source and by participant and was supplied without curation.

Whole blood was collected in K2EDTA tubes by collaborating institutions according to the institutions' own protocols. For TCRbeta analysis, collaborator samples were shipped as frozen whole blood, as isolated PBMCs, or as DNA extracted from either sample type. Points on this clone: What this receptor recognizes is not known. The CDR3 carries no conserved terminal phenylalanine or tryptophan, so it likely arises from a read error. It is unclear where the CDR3 begins or ends on the DNA, so no DNA is shown, and the CDR3 is as TCRdb lists it.

The sample comprised peripheral blood. The source of this sequence is a man between 70 and 80 years old with active or convalescent COVID-19. The sequence links TRBV2 to TRBJ1-2. This receptor carries the CDR3 CASSLSLQ.